These T cell receptor beta chains were read from a single sample in a study of blood T cells in healthy people across ages. TCRdb recomputed calls from the 5' RACE reads with MiXCR, one row per CDR3 protein. The table records 850,000 or so distinct CDR3 sequences, less than 35% of them present only once. The sequenced sample consisted of blood. The receptor source for this set is a woman older than 75 in good health. The CDR3 runs from the conserved cysteine through the conserved F or W. The D gene is left open where the match is weak. Not all rows give a size; the values are once, few, many and, for expanded clones, a class.

cdr3_aa	cdr3_nt	d_call	j_call	clone_size	v_call
CASSHGGSEQYF	TGTGCCAGCAGTCACGGGGGCAGCGAGCAGTACTTC	NA	TRBJ2-7	NA	TRBV6-2/TRBV6-3
CASSKGMDRMNTEAFF	TGTGCCAGCAGTAAGGGGATGGATCGAATGAACACTGAAGCTTTCTTT	NA	TRBJ1-1	few	TRBV6-2/TRBV6-3
CASTGQANTEAFF	TGTGCCAGCACCGGACAGGCAAACACTGAAGCTTTCTTT	TRBD1	TRBJ1-1	few	TRBV6-1
CASSTNQPAYNEQFF	TGTGCCAGCAGCACAAACCAACCCGCCTACAATGAGCAGTTCTTC	NA	TRBJ2-1	many	TRBV4-2
CATSREWGTGIDPQHF	TGTGCCACCAGCAGAGAGTGGGGGACAGGGATAGATCCCCAGCATTTT	TRBD1	TRBJ1-5	NA	TRBV15
CASRHREGTQYF	TGTGCCAGCAGGCACAGGGAAGGCACGCAGTATTTT	NA	TRBJ2-3	NA	TRBV12-3/TRBV12-4
CASSRRQGLTEAFF	TGTGCCAGCAGCAGAAGACAGGGTCTGACTGAAGCTTTCTTT	TRBD1	TRBJ1-1	many	TRBV6-2/TRBV6-3
CASSSHGLTDTQYF	TGTGCCAGCAGTTCCCATGGACTAACAGATACGCAGTATTTT	NA	TRBJ2-3	many	TRBV6-6
CASSAQLGLARDEQYF	TGTGCCAGCAGCGCCCAACTCGGACTAGCGAGGGATGAGCAGTACTTC	TRBD2	TRBJ2-5	NA	TRBV9
CASSPPGRAGNQPQHF	TGTGCCAGCAGTCCTCCGGGGAGGGCGGGCAATCAGCCCCAGCATTTT	NA	TRBJ1-5	few	TRBV12-3/TRBV12-4
CASSDRGWGRLDTEAFF	TGTGCCAGCAGCGATAGAGGTTGGGGGAGGTTGGATACTGAAGCTTTCTTT	NA	TRBJ1-1	NA	TRBV7-9
CASSLVPTPRSTDTQYF	TGTGCCAGCAGTTTAGTGCCAACGCCCCGAAGCACAGATACGCAGTATTTT	NA	TRBJ2-3	many	TRBV12-3/TRBV12-4
CASSLGKAAADTQYF	TGTGCCAGCAGCTTAGGTAAAGCAGCGGCGGATACGCAGTATTTT	NA	TRBJ2-3	many	TRBV7-9
CASSYGEEAGNTIYF	TGTGCCAGCAGTTACGGGGAAGAAGCTGGAAACACCATATATTTT	NA	TRBJ1-3	NA	TRBV6-5
CASSLYEQFF	TGTGCCAGCAGCTTGTATGAGCAGTTCTTC	NA	TRBJ2-1	NA	TRBV7-9
CASSFRRGLDRETQYF	TGTGCCAGCAGCTTTCGAAGAGGACTAGACCGGGAGACCCAGTACTTC	TRBD2	TRBJ2-5	NA	TRBV7-2
CSARDLPGTGMNTEAFF	TGCAGTGCTAGAGATCTTCCAGGGACGGGAATGAACACTGAAGCTTTCTTT	NA	TRBJ1-1	NA	TRBV20-1
CAISRTEETQYF	TGTGCCATCAGTAGGACAGAAGAGACCCAGTACTTC	NA	TRBJ2-5	NA	TRBV10-3
CASSWVGSLLHF	TGTGCCAGCAGCTGGGTGGGTTCACTCCTCCACTTT	NA	TRBJ1-6	few	TRBV5-5
CASSQVVYSNQPQHF	TGTGCCAGCAGCCAAGTTGTCTATAGCAATCAGCCCCAGCATTTT	NA	TRBJ1-5	few	TRBV4-2
CASSQPTGSVCGVGNSPLHF	TGTGCCAGCAGCCAGCCGACAGGGTCGGTTTGCGGGGTTGGGAATTCACCCCTCCACTTT	TRBD1	TRBJ1-6	NA	TRBV4-2
CAGSQVLDYNEQFF	TGTGCCGGCAGCCAGGTTTTAGACTACAATGAGCAGTTCTTC	NA	TRBJ2-1	NA	TRBV3-1
CASSPAWTDTQYF	TGTGCCAGCAGCCCCGCGTGGACAGATACGCAGTATTTT	NA	TRBJ2-3	NA	TRBV6-1
CSLYPARGPSDWNEQFF	TGCAGCCTCTACCCAGCGAGGGGGCCTTCAGATTGGAATGAGCAGTTCTTC	TRBD1	TRBJ2-1	few	TRBV20-1
CAGSASQTSGERTDTQYF	TGTGCCGGCAGTGCTAGCCAGACTAGCGGGGAACGCACAGATACGCAGTATTTT	TRBD2	TRBJ2-3	few	TRBV12-3/TRBV12-4
CASSLSSGGAVEQYF	TGTGCCAGCAGCTTATCTAGCGGGGGGGCCGTCGAGCAGTACTTC	TRBD2	TRBJ2-7	many	TRBV7-2
CATSQTGGNQPQHF	TGTGCCACCAGTCAGACGGGTGGCAATCAGCCCCAGCATTTT	NA	TRBJ1-5	few	TRBV24-1
CASSSLRGADTQYF	TGTGCCAGCAGCAGCCTCAGGGGAGCAGATACGCAGTATTTT	NA	TRBJ2-3	NA	TRBV7-2
CAVRGDNTEAFF	TGTGCCGTTCGGGGTGACAACACTGAAGCTTTCTTT	NA	TRBJ1-1	NA	TRBV2
CASSQESSGEETQYF	TGTGCCAGCAGCCAAGAATCTAGCGGGGAAGAGACCCAGTACTTC	TRBD2	TRBJ2-5	many	TRBV3-1
CASSSQGGTAHGYTF	TGTGCCAGCAGCTCACAGGGGGGGACGGCCCATGGCTACACCTTC	TRBD1	TRBJ1-2	many	TRBV6-6
CSFNQGTGGYTF	TGCAGCTTCAACCAGGGTACGGGCGGCTACACCTTC	NA	TRBJ1-2	few	TRBV29-1
CASSYDRGSYEQYF	TGTGCCAGCAGTTATGACAGGGGATCTTACGAGCAGTACTTC	TRBD1	TRBJ2-7	many	TRBV6-5
CATSNRGLAGNIQYF	TGTGCCACCAGCAATAGAGGACTAGCGGGGAACATTCAGTACTTC	TRBD2	TRBJ2-4	many	TRBV15
CATSAGTPGRDEQFF	TGTGCCACCAGTGCCGGGACGCCTGGGAGGGATGAGCAGTTCTTC	TRBD2	TRBJ2-1	many	TRBV24-1
CASSLDQKQYF	TGCGCCAGCAGCTTAGATCAGAAGCAGTACTTC	NA	TRBJ2-7	NA	TRBV11-2
CARQTNQSPIPRYSNQPQHF	TGTGCCAGACAAACAAACCAGAGTCCAATTCCGAGGTATAGCAATCAGCCCCAGCATTTT	NA	TRBJ1-5	NA	TRBV27
CANSLSPFANYGYTF	TGTGCCAACAGTTTGAGCCCCTTTGCTAACTATGGCTACACCTTC	NA	TRBJ1-2	once	TRBV27
CASSLGAVGAGYTF	TGTGCCAGCAGCTTAGGGGCCGTAGGGGCTGGCTACACCTTC	NA	TRBJ1-2	NA	TRBV7-2
CASSSRLAGGPYNEQFF	TGTGCCAGCAGTTCCCGACTAGCGGGGGGCCCCTACAATGAGCAGTTCTTC	TRBD2	TRBJ2-1	many	TRBV12-3/TRBV12-4